These 20 T cell receptor beta chains originate from one sample sequenced in a study of shared T cell receptors in the human thymus (dated by TCRdb to the early 2020s). Library construction relied on the immunoSEQ multiplex PCR assay. TCRdb re-hosts the immuneACCESS table, in-frame sequences only. Its copies lack some clones; in the studies checked, an unresolved V gene accounts for under half of them, and the cause for the rest is not known. In this sample the table shows approximately 660,000 clones, over 75% of which occur a single time. Clones ranked in the top ten supply about 0.01% of the sample. These data were also reused for a study on human thymus T cells.

Sample: thymocytes. The receptors come from a boy under two years old with a congenital heart defect. Donor details come from another sample of the same person, matched by shared clones.

The chain is built from TRBV10-3 and TRBJ1-5, with a possible D match to TRBD1 (5 bases). The V end lost 6 bases, the J end lost 7 bases, and 13 bases lay between the germline ends. The CDR3 runs to 13 residues. Germline assignment: CDR1 ENHRY and CDR2 SYGVKD. The CDR3 DNA is TGTGCCATCAGCGACACTACAGGACAGCCCCAGCATTTT. This gives the protein CAISDTTGQPQHF.

The table lists this clone with a count of one. The chain employs TRBV10-1 and TRBJ1-1, with 8 bases that match TRBD1. From germline, CDR1 is WNHNN and CDR2 SYGVQD (reference sequence). This CDR3 comprises 16 residues. J lost 1 base, V lost 0 bases, and 4 bases had no gene match. CDR3 protein: CASSESPGQENTEAFF. CDR3 in DNA: TGCGCCAGCAGTGAGTCACCGGGACAGGAGAACACTGAAGCTTTCTTT.

The rearrangement links TRBV11-3 to TRBJ1-2; 8 nucleotides align to TRBD1. V trimming: 4 bases; J trimming: 3 bases; junction bases outside the gene matches: 13. Germline V gene data show CDR1 as SGHNT and CDR2 as YENEEA. This CDR3 spans 17 amino acids. CDR3 bases: TGTGCCAGCAGCTCCCTTAGCCCGACAGGGGAGGACTATGGCTACACCTTC. It yields the protein CASSSLSPTGEDYGYTF. Full variable domain (rest looked up from reference TRBV11-3 and TRBJ1-2): EAGVVQSPRYKIIEKKQPVAFWCNPISGHNTLYWYLQNLGQGPELLIRYENEEAVDDSQLPKDRFSAERLKGVDSTLKIQPAELGDSAVYLCASSSLSPTGEDYGYTFGSGTRLTVV.

The chain has TRBV19 and TRBJ2-6, with D perhaps matching TRBD2 (5 bases). The germline CDR1 and CDR2 sequences are LNHDA and SQIVND (reference sequence). CDR3 size: 18 residues. The germline V and J ends were trimmed by 5 bases and 0 bases, with 17 bases remaining between them. In DNA form, the CDR3 reads TGTGCCAGTAGTCGGTGGACTGGGCTGGGCTCTGGGGCCAACGTCCTGACTTTC. Translation: CASSRWTGLGSGANVLTF.

The chain has TRBV5-1 and TRBJ1-2; D is ambiguous. CDR3 length: 15 amino acids. Germline V gene lookup returns CDR1 SGHRS and CDR2 YFSETQ. V was shortened by 0 bases and J by 5 bases, with 14 bases between the two germline ends. The CDR3 bases are TGCGCCAGCAGCTTGGACGAGGTGGGGAGTTATGGCTACACCTTC. This encodes CASSLDEVGSYGYTF.

The gene calls are TRBV19 and TRBJ2-1; 10 bases fit TRBD1. The germline gives CDR1 LNHDA, CDR2 SQIVND (reference sequence). The CDR3 is made up of 16 amino acids. V trimming: 6 bases; J trimming: 3 bases; junction bases outside the gene matches: 8. Here the CDR3 DNA reads TGTGCCAGTAGCCCGGGGGGGACAGGGGACTACAATGAGCAGTTCTTC. This sequence encodes CASSPGGTGDYNEQFF.

The chain carries TRBV27 and TRBJ2-4; TRBD1 aligns across 7 bases. CDR3 length: 14 amino acids. Germline loops: CDR1 MNHEY, CDR2 SMNVEV (reference sequence). The junction had 8 bases not matched to a gene; V was cut back by 2 bases and J by 10 bases. In DNA form, the CDR3 reads TGTGCCAGCAGTTTAAAGGGACAGCCTCCTATTCAGTACTTC. This encodes CASSLKGQPPIQYF.

The J gene is TRBJ2-7, the V gene TRBV7-9, with 12 positions matching TRBD2. The CDR3 spans 17 residues. CDR1 SEHNR and CDR2 FQNEAQ come from the germline V gene (reference sequence). V shed 4 bases, J shed 5 bases, and the junction held 12 bases outside the gene matches. Here the CDR3 DNA reads TGTGCCAGCAGCTCCCCCCCGACTAGCGGGAGAAGCAACGAGCAGTACTTC. Protein product: CASSSPPTSGRSNEQYF.

V is TRBV5-1 and J is TRBJ1-2; possibly TRBD1 for D (5 bases). V shed 5 bases and J shed 4 bases, with 15 bases lying between them. CDR1 is SGHRS and CDR2 is YFSETQ in the germline V gene. This CDR3 comprises 14 residues. CDR3 DNA sequence: TGCGCCAGCAGGGCCTTCGACAGTCCCTATGGCTACACCTTC. Translation: CASRAFDSPYGYTF.

This clone appeared a single time. V gene TRBV28 combines with J gene TRBJ2-1, with a weak D call TRBD1 (6 bases). With 6 bases removed from V and 5 bases from J, the gap between germline ends came to 29 bases. The CDR3 runs to 19 residues. Looked up from germline, CDR1 is MDHEN and CDR2 is SYDVKM. The CDR3 is CASRSTPWWGTLLNNEQFF. In DNA, the CDR3 is TGTGCCAGCAGGTCGACCCCGTGGTGGGGGACACTCCTTAACAATGAGCAGTTCTTC.

The chain links TRBV4-3 to TRBJ2-7; no definite D call. The V gene lost 0 bases and the J gene lost 2 bases, with 11 bases spanning the gap. Germline V gene data show CDR1 as LGHNA and CDR2 as YSLEER. This CDR3 comprises 15 residues. CDR3 sequence (DNA): TGCGCCAGCAGCCAAGACTTGGAGCGCGCCTACGAGCAGTACTTC. Translated: CASSQDLERAYEQYF.

V and J are TRBV19 and TRBJ1-5, with D maybe TRBD1 (6 bases). This CDR3 has 15 amino acids. Deletions cut 3 bases from V and 8 bases from J, with 17 bases between. Germline V CDR1 and CDR2: LNHDA, SQIVND (reference sequence). CDR3 nucleotide sequence: TGTGCCAGTAGTATGGGGGCCGGACAGATAGAGCCCCAGCATTTT. It codes for CASSMGAGQIEPQHF.

The CDR3, as DNA: TGTGCCAGCAGTGATGGGCGGGAGCGGGGCGGAGATACGCAGTATTTT. Residues: CASSDGRERGGDTQYF. The rearrangement joins TRBV6-1 to TRBJ2-3; TRBD2 matches 7 bases. The CDR3 consists of 16 residues. Trimming at V came to 3 bases and at J to 5 bases, leaving 11 bases not matched to a gene. The germline V gene has CDR1 MNHNS and CDR2 SASEGT.

This clone has only a few counts. The V call is TRBV5-6, the J call TRBJ2-2; possible D gene TRBD1, 5 bases. The V gene's germline CDR1 is SGHDT and CDR2 YYEEEE. With 2 bases removed from V and 5 bases from J, the gap between germline ends came to 10 bases. The CDR3 runs to 14 residues. The CDR3 spells CASSFVPGTGELFF. The DNA of the CDR3 is TGTGCCAGCAGCTTTGTCCCAGGGACCGGGGAGCTGTTTTTT.

This clone was picked up one time. The chain couples TRBV27 to TRBJ1-2; TRBD1 might be the D (5 bases). V shed 5 bases and J shed 7 bases, with 20 bases lying between them. Per the germline V gene, CDR1 is MNHEY and CDR2 is SMNVEV (reference sequence). This CDR3 comprises 15 residues. The CDR3 is CASSHQSRDVGGYTF. The CDR3 DNA sequence: TGTGCCAGCAGTCACCAATCCAGGGATGTGGGTGGCTACACCTTC.

The V call is TRBV6-1, the J call TRBJ1-3, with D possibly TRBD1 on 5 matching bases. CDR1 is MNHNS, CDR2 SASEGT, per germline. The CDR3 has 15 residues. V was pared by 4 bases and J by 0 bases, with 10 bases between. CDR3 residues: CASSGGRSSGNTIYF. DNA for the CDR3: TGTGCCAGCAGTGGGGGCAGGAGCTCTGGAAACACCATATATTTT.

The chain carries TRBV6-5 and TRBJ1-4; D unresolved. CDR1 is MNHEY, CDR2 SVGAGI, per germline. The CDR3 runs to 15 residues. V was cut by 3 bases and J by 8 bases, with 16 bases left in between. CDR3 amino acids: CASSYNVGNLEKLFF. In DNA form, the CDR3 reads TGTGCCAGCAGTTATAACGTCGGGAATTTGGAAAAACTGTTTTTT.

The chain has TRBV30 and TRBJ2-5; the D is unclear. V shed 0 bases and J shed 2 bases, with 13 bases lying between them. This CDR3 is built from 15 residues. CDR1 GTSNPN and CDR2 SVGIG come from the germline V gene (reference sequence). CDR3 in amino acids: CAWSVNCRSQETQYF. The CDR3 nucleotides read TGTGCCTGGAGTGTGAACTGCCGATCGCAAGAGACCCAGTACTTC.

The V call is TRBV27, the J call TRBJ2-5, with 8 bases lining up with TRBD1. Unmatched junction bases numbered 8, after V lost 4 bases and J lost 7 bases. This CDR3 has 14 residues. Germline CDR1 and CDR2: MNHEY and SMNVEV (reference sequence). The CDR3 sequence is CASSCRGQGGTQYF. CDR3 sequence (DNA): TGTGCCAGCAGTTGCAGGGGGCAGGGGGGGACCCAGTACTTC.

To note about this clone: The same CDR3 can be traced to other DNA sequences in this sample. The chain uses TRBV9 and TRBJ2-7; 7 bases are shared with TRBD2. The CDR3 is made up of 15 amino acids. The trim removed 4 bases at V and 7 bases at J, leaving 14 bases unmatched. Per germline, CDR1 SGDLS and CDR2 YYNGEE. The CDR3 DNA reads as TGTGCCAGCAGCCCGAGCCGGGACTATCTCGAGGAGCAGTACTTC. Translation: CASSPSRDYLEEQYF.